The 17 T cell receptor beta chains reported below all come from one sample, sequenced in a study of regulatory T cells in long-lasting Graves disease (dated by TCRdb to the early 2020s). In light of the paper, this sample's time point label describes: newly diagnosed GD, antithyroid drugs for less than 3 months. For both TCR sequencing and RNA sequencing, RNA was extracted from PBMCs in TRIzol. The protocol used for the library was multiplex PCR. Sequencing was performed on an Illumina HiSeq 4000. To build TCR beta libraries, CDR3 regions were amplified by Arm-PCR using iRepertoire HTBI primers. Through fastp at Q25 and MiXCR, TCRdb rebuilt clones from the public reads, retaining in-frame beta chains. CDR3 protein duplicates are merged, each entry listing the most common genes and DNA. This sample comprises 400,000 to 550,000 distinct CDR3 sequences, approximately 16% of them detected only once. The ten largest clones capture around 11% of the sample.

The same data also contributed to another study, on T cells in Graves' hyperthyroidism and ophthalmopathy.

The sequenced sample was peripheral blood mononuclear cells (PBMCs), obtained at new diagnosis, from a patient treated with antithyroid drugs. These TCRs come from a woman aged 25 to 45 with Graves disease. Donor details come from another sample of the same person, matched by shared clones.

This clonotype appeared many times. V gene TRBV6-9 combines with J gene TRBJ2-3; the D gene is possibly TRBD2 (5 bases). CDR1 and CDR2 (germline): MNHGY, SVAAGI. This CDR3 has 16 amino acids. The ends were cut back, 3 bases at V and 4 bases at J, with 17 bases in the middle. The CDR3 spells CASSYLPGLVADTQYF. The DNA of the CDR3 is TGTGCCAGCAGTTACTTACCGGGATTAGTGGCAGATACGCAGTATTTT.

This clonotype came up a few times. The gene calls are TRBV30 and TRBJ2-7; unclear D gene. CDR1 is GTSNPN, CDR2 SVGIG, per germline (reference sequence). This CDR3 contains 11 residues. The V gene lost 4 bases and the J gene lost 6 bases, with 10 bases spanning the gap. For the CDR3, the DNA is TGTGCCTGGAAGGACGGAATCGAGCAGTACTTC. The encoded protein is CAWKDGIEQYF.

Many counts were recorded for this clonotype. The CDR3 sequence: CASSLKSGVGLAGMWETQYF. The CDR3, as DNA: TGTGCCAGCAGCCTTAAGTCTGGAGTTGGACTAGCGGGAATGTGGGAGACCCAGTACTTC. The chain links TRBV12-3 or TRBV12-4 to TRBJ2-5; 12 nucleotides align to TRBD2. V lost 6 bases to trimming and J lost 5 bases; unmatched junction nucleotides: 22. CDR3 length equals 20 residues.

This clonotype was seen a few times. V usage is TRBV14 and J usage is TRBJ2-5; no clear D gene. The CDR3 runs to 13 residues. The germline gives CDR1 SGHDN, CDR2 FVKESK. V shed 0 bases and J shed 11 bases, with 13 bases lying between them. The CDR3 bases are TGTGCCAGCAGCCAAGACCGGGCGGTTCGGCAGTACTTC. It translates to CASSQDRAVRQYF.

The sample holds many counts of this clonotype. The chain recombines TRBV12-3 or TRBV12-4 with TRBJ2-3, with no clear D. Trimming took off 6 bases at V and 2 bases at J, with 9 bases between the two ends. The CDR3 length is 13 residues. CDR3: CASSIDATDTQYF. CDR3 sequence (DNA): TGTGCCAGCAGCATAGACGCCACAGATACGCAGTATTTT.

This clonotype was detected ten times or more. This rearrangement joins TRBV24-1 to TRBJ2-1, with D maybe TRBD1 (6 bases). Trimming took 4 bases from V and 2 from J, leaving 14 bases between them. Per the germline V gene, CDR1 is KGHDR and CDR2 is SFDVKD. This CDR3 region has 16 residues. CDR3 loop: CATSETTGPTYNEQFF. For the CDR3, the DNA is TGTGCCACCAGTGAAACGACAGGTCCCACCTACAATGAGCAGTTCTTC.

This clonotype was found many times. The chain uses TRBV6-1 and TRBJ1-2; no clear D. The CDR3 contains 11 residues. Trimming removed 9 bases from V and 8 bases from J, with 13 bases in between. Germline CDR1 MNHNS, CDR2 SASEGT. The CDR3: CASSGMAGYTF. CDR3 nucleotides: TGTGCCAGTAGCGGTATGGCCGGCTACACCTTC.

This clonotype occurred many times. The genes are TRBV15 and TRBJ2-1; D is uncertain. This CDR3 contains 16 residues. The germline V and J ends were trimmed by 2 bases and 6 bases, with 17 bases remaining between them. Germline V gives CDR1 LNHNV, CDR2 YYDKDF (reference sequence). The CDR3 sequence: CATSRPFAGISNEQFF. CDR3 nucleotide sequence: TGTGCCACCAGCAGACCCTTTGCTGGCATCAGCAATGAGCAGTTCTTC.

This clonotype has ten or more counts. This sequence joins TRBV3-1 and TRBJ2-1; 10 bases are shared with TRBD2. The germline V gene has CDR1 LGHDT and CDR2 YNNKEL (reference sequence). The V gene end was trimmed by 3 bases and the J gene end by 10 bases; junction bases not matched to a gene: 6. This CDR3 comprises 14 residues. Here the CDR3 reads CASSQASGRGEQFF. The DNA for the CDR3 is TGTGCCAGCAGCCAGGCTAGCGGGAGAGGGGAGCAGTTCTTC.

Only a few counts were recorded for this clonotype. This chain uses TRBV7-2 with TRBJ1-1; possibly TRBD1 for D (6 bases). The CDR3 totals 14 residues. Looked up from germline, CDR1 is SGHTA and CDR2 is FQGNSA. Trimming left V 1 base short and J 3 bases short, with 9 bases between. Here the CDR3 reads CASSLVEGDTEAFF. CDR3 bases: TGTGCCAGCAGCTTAGTTGAGGGGGACACTGAAGCTTTCTTT.

This clonotype was detected a few times. The CDR3 nucleotides are TGTGCCAGCAGTTACTTGTCACAACTCCTAGACTATGGCTACACCTTC. This codes for CASSYLSQLLDYGYTF. The chain recombines TRBV6-2 or TRBV6-3 with TRBJ1-2; D remains ambiguous. Per germline, CDR1 MNHEY and CDR2 SVGEGT. V lost 1 base to trimming and J lost 3 bases, with 15 bases between them. CDR3 length equals 16 residues.

This clonotype was seen many times. The gene calls are TRBV28 and TRBJ1-2; 10 bases align to TRBD1. The germline gives CDR1 MDHEN, CDR2 SYDVKM. The junction had 10 bases not matched to a gene; V was cut back by 7 bases and J by 8 bases. The CDR3 is 14 residues long. CDR3 amino acids: CASKRSGTGVGYTF. CDR3 DNA: TGTGCCAGCAAGCGCTCCGGGACAGGGGTGGGCTACACCTTC.

Ten or more counts support this clonotype. V and J are TRBV5-1 and TRBJ1-1; 7 bases map to TRBD1. With 4 bases clipped from V and 2 bases from J, the junction kept 8 bases outside the gene matches. Germline V gene data show CDR1 as SGHRS and CDR2 as YFSETQ. The CDR3 consists of 15 residues. CDR3 residues: CASSVGQWGNTEAFF. DNA for the CDR3: TGCGCCAGCAGCGTGGGACAGTGGGGCAACACTGAAGCTTTCTTT.

In its sample, this clonotype was seen many times. CDR3 DNA: TGTGCCAGCAGTGTCGGTCGCCAGGGCACGAACACCGGGGAGCTGTTTTTT. Its translation is CASSVGRQGTNTGELFF. The V call is TRBV2, the J call TRBJ2-2; D is perhaps TRBD1 (5 bases). From germline, CDR1 is SNHLY and CDR2 FYNNEI. Deletions cut 4 bases from V and 0 bases from J, with 15 bases between. This CDR3 spans 17 amino acids.

As for this clonotype: With only one base between it and a far larger clone, this is likely a read error. This chain links TRBV10-1 with TRBJ2-7; 10 bases agree with TRBD2. The CDR3 length is 15 residues. The V and J ends lost 3 bases and 7 bases, in that order; junction bases with no gene match: 9. Germline V gene data show CDR1 as WNHNN and CDR2 as SYGVQD (reference sequence). The CDR3 sequence is CASSDGSGRLNEQYF. CDR3 nucleotides: TGCGCCAGCAGTGACGGTAGCGGGAGGTTAAATGAGCAGTACTTC.

This rearrangement joins TRBV24-1 to TRBJ2-1; possible D gene TRBD1, 5 bases. The V gene lost 6 bases and the J gene lost 6 bases, with 17 bases spanning the gap. The CDR3 loop spans 15 amino acids. Germline CDR1 KGHDR, CDR2 SFDVKD. The CDR3 here is CATSQGEGLANEQFF. Written as DNA, the CDR3 is TGTGCCACCAGTCAAGGGGAAGGGTTGGCCAATGAGCAGTTCTTC.

This clonotype has ten or more counts. The genes are TRBV27 and TRBJ2-7, with no clear D. Germline V lookup: CDR1 MNHEY, CDR2 SMNVEV (reference sequence). Trimming took off 7 bases at V and 2 bases at J, with 24 bases between the two ends. The CDR3 sequence is 17 residues long. CDR3 in DNA: TGTGCCAGCACCCGATTAAAGGGAACAAGTTCCACCTACGAGCAGTACTTC. Its translation is CASTRLKGTSSTYEQYF.